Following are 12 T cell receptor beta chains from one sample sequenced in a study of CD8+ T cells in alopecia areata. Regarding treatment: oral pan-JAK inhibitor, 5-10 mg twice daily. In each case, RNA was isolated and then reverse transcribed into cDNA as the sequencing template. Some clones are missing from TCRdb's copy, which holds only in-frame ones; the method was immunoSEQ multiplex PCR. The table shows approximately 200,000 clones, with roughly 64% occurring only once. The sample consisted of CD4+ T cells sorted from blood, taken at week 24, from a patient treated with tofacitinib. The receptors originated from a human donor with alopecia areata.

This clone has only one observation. The CDR3 DNA sequence: TGCGCCAGCAGCCAACAGGAGACCCAGTACTTC. The encoded protein is CASSQQETQYF. The rearrangement uses TRBV4-1 and TRBJ2-5; D is unclear. V lost 2 bases and J 5 bases, leaving 3 bases between the germline ends. The CDR3 runs to 11 residues. Germline V gene data show CDR1 as MGHRA and CDR2 as YSYEKL.

CDR3 residues: CAIREDSSYGYTF. The CDR3 DNA sequence: TGTGCCATCAGGGAAGACAGTTCCTATGGCTACACCTTC. V usage is TRBV10-3 and J usage is TRBJ1-2; D possibly corresponds to TRBD1 (5 bases). The CDR3 consists of 13 residues. CDR1 is ENHRY, CDR2 SYGVKD, per germline. The V and J ends lost 6 bases and 4 bases respectively, with 12 bases between them.

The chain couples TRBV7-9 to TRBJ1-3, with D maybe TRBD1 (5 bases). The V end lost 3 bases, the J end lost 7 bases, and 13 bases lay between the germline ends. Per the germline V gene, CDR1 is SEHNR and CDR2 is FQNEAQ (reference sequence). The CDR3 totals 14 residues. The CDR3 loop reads CASSLGGVLNTIYF. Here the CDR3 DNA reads TGTGCCAGCAGCTTGGGAGGGGTATTGAACACCATATATTTT.

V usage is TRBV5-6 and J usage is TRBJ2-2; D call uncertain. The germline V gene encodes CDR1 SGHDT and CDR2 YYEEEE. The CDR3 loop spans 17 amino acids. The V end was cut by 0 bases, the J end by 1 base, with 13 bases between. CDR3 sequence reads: CASSLDHVLGNTGELFF. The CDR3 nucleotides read TGTGCCAGCAGCTTGGACCACGTTTTGGGGAACACCGGGGAGCTGTTTTTT.

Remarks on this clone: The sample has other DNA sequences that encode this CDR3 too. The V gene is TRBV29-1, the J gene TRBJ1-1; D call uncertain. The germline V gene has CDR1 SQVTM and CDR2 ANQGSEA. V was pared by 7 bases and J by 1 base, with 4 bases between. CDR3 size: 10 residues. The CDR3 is CSAGNTEAFF. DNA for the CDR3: TGCAGCGCCGGGAACACTGAAGCTTTCTTT.

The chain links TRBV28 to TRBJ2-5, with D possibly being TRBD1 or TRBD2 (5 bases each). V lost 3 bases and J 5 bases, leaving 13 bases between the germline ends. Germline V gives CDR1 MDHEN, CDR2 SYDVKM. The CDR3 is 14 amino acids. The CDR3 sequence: CASSFGTLGETQYF. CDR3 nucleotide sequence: TGTGCCAGCAGTTTCGGGACCCTCGGGGAGACCCAGTACTTC.

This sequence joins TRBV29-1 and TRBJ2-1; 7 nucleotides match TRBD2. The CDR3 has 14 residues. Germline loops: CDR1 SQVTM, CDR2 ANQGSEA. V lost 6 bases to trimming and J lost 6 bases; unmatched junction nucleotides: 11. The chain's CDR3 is CSVGPRGRVNEQFF. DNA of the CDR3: TGCAGCGTGGGCCCCCGGGGGAGGGTCAATGAGCAGTTCTTC.

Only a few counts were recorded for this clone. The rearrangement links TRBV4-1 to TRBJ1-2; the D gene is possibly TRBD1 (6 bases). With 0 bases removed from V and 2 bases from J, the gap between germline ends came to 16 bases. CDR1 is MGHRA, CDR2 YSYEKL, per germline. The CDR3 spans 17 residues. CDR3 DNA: TGCGCCAGCAGCCAAGAACGAGGACAGATCGGCAACTATGGCTACACCTTC. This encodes CASSQERGQIGNYGYTF.

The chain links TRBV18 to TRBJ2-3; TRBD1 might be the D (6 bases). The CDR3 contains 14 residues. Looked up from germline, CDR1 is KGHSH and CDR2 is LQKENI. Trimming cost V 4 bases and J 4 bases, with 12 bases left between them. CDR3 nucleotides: TGTGCCAGCTCACTCGACAGGATTTCAGATACGCAGTATTTT. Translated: CASSLDRISDTQYF.

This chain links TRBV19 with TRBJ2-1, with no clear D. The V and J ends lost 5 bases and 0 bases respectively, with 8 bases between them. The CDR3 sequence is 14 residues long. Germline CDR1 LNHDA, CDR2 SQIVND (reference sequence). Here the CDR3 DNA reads TGTGCCAGTAGTTCCAGCCCCTCCTACAATGAGCAGTTCTTC. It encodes CASSSSPSYNEQFF.

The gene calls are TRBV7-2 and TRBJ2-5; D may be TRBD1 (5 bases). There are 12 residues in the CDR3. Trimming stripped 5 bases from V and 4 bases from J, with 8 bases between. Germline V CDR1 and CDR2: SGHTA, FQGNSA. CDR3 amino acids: CASSITGETQYF. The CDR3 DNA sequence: TGTGCCAGCAGCATAACAGGAGAGACCCAGTACTTC. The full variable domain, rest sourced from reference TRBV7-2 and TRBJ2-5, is GAGVSQSPSNKVTEKGKDVELRCDPISGHTALYWYRQSLGQGLEFLIYFQGNSAPDKSGLPSDRFSAERTGGSVSTLTIQRTQQEDSAVYLCASSITGETQYFGPGTRLLVL.

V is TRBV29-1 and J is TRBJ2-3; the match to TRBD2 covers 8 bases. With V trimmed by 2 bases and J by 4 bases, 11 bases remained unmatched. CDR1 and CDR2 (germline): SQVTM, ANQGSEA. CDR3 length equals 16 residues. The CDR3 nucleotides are TGCAGCGTTGAATGGGCTCGCGGGGGGACCGCAGATACGCAGTATTTT. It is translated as CSVEWARGGTADTQYF.